This is a list of T cell receptor beta chains from one sample in a study of circulating and synovial CD4+ cells in juvenile arthritis. Profiling relied on immunoSEQ multiplex PCR, and the TCRdb table lists in-frame clones only, not all of them. This sample yields tens of thousands of clones, of which roughly 96% are seen a single time; roughly 0.2% belongs to the top ten. Sequencing input: CD4+ T cells from blood. The receptor source for this set is a human donor with juvenile idiopathic arthritis. The CDR3 runs from the conserved cysteine through the conserved F or W. D genes are given only for firm matches.

v_call	j_call	d_call	cdr3_aa
TRBV5-1	TRBJ2-1	TRBD1	CASRTGDYNEQFF
TRBV30	TRBJ2-3	TRBD2	CAWGVASGGRDTQYF
TRBV18	TRBJ2-7	TRBD1	CASSLYRDRVHEQYF
TRBV5-1	TRBJ2-1	-	CASSLDGELYNEQFF
TRBV2	TRBJ1-5	TRBD1	CASSVGGGNQPQHF
TRBV7-8	TRBJ1-3	-	CASSFSGDSGNTIYF
TRBV9	TRBJ2-3	-	CASSVVADFTDTQYF
TRBV12-1	TRBJ2-3	-	CASSPPLAGVADTQYF
TRBV7-3	TRBJ2-1	-	CASSRLGGGNEQFF
TRBV6-5	TRBJ1-4	TRBD1	CASSWDRGQGKLFF
TRBV19	TRBJ2-1	-	CASSIDSSGGYNEQFF
TRBV9	TRBJ2-3	-	CASSSLSSTDTQYF
TRBV7-6	TRBJ2-1	TRBD1	CASSSQTDRANEQFF
TRBV7-2	TRBJ1-5	-	CASSYRGGDQPQHF
TRBV6-1	TRBJ2-3	-	CASRRSGLPTDTQYF
TRBV7-9	TRBJ2-1	-	CASSLGLGLLAALYNEQFF
TRBV6-1	TRBJ1-2	TRBD1	CASSAQFTGGDGYTF